The T cell receptor beta chain described here comes from a study of T-cell memory formation after mild COVID-19. TCRdb re-called the 5' RACE reads with MiXCR, one entry per CDR3 protein. This table holds around 300,000 distinct CDR3 sequences, roughly 8.2% found once. There are 16 residues in the CDR3. V dropped 3 bases and J dropped 3; count of bases not matched to a gene: 9. Germline CDR1 reads DFQATT; CDR2 reads SNEGSKA (reference sequence). The sample consisted of PBMCs or a T cell subset sorted from them (not recorded which). The V gene is TRBV20-1, the J gene TRBJ2-2; TRBD1 matches 8 bases. This clonotype was obtained from a man aged 18 to 35 who had mild COVID-19 (a few samples of this study predate the infection). Cell type and time point are not known. This CDR3 is CSASRHGTGYTGELFF. The CDR3 DNA sequence: TGCAGTGCTAGCCGGCACGGGACAGGTTACACCGGGGAGCTGTTTTTT.